This T cell receptor (beta chain) was documented in a study of CD8 T cells in Susac syndrome. V shed 0 bases and J shed 1 base, with 13 bases lying between them. This CDR3 is 16 amino acids long. In germline, CDR1 is SGHDN, CDR2 FVKESK. RNA was extracted with the RNeasy kit, and a quantity of about 0.5 to 1 ug was reverse transcribed using random hexamers. A multiplex approach, immunoSEQ multiplex PCR, amplified TCR beta CDR3 across 54 Vbeta and 13 Jbeta. A single record per CDR3 protein comes from TCRdb applying MiXCR to the immunoSEQ multiplex PCR reads. The table shows 110,000 or so distinct CDR3 sequences, with roughly 91% occurring only once. This clonotype was picked up one time. CD8+ and CD4+ T cells were negatively isolated; TEMRA cells were FACS-enriched.

This rearrangement joins TRBV14 to TRBJ2-7; no reliable D call. This receptor was taken from a human donor in good health. Material for sequencing was CD4+ T cells from PBMCs. The CDR3 here is CASSQEQVPPSYEQYF. CDR3 nucleotides: TGTGCCAGCAGCCAAGAGCAGGTCCCACCTTCCTACGAGCAGTACTTC.